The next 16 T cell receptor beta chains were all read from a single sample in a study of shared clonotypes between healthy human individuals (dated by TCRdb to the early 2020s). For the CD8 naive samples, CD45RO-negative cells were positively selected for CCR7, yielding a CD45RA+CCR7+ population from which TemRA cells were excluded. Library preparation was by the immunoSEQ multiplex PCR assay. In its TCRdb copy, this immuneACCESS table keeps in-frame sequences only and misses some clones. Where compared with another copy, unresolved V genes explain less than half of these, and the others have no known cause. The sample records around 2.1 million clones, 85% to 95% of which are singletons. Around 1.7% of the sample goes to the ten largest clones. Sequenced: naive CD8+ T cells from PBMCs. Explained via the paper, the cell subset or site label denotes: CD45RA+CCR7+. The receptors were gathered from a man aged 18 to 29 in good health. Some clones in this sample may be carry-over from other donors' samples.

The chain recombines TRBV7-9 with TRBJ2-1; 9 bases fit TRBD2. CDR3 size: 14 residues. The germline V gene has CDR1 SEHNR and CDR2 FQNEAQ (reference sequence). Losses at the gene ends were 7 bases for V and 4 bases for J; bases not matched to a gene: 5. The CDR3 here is CASIRGGAYNEQFF. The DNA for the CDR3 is TGTGCCAGCATCCGCGGGGGGGCTTACAATGAGCAGTTCTTC.

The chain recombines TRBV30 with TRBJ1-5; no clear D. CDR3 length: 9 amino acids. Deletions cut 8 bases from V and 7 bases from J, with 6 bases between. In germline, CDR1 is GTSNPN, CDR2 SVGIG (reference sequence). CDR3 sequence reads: CAVTQPQHF. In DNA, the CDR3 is TGTGCCGTGACGCAGCCCCAGCATTTT. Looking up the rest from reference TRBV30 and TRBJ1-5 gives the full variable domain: SQTIHQWPATLVQPVGSPLSLECTVEGTSNPNLYWYRQAAGRGLQLLFYSVGIGQISSEVPQNLSASRPQDRQFILSSKKLLLSDSGFYLCAVTQPQHFGDGTRLSIL.

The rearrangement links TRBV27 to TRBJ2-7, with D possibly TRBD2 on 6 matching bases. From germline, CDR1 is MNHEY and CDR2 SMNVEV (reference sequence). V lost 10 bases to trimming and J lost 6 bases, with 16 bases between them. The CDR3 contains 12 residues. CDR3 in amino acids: CATNTGGLEQYF. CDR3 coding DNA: TGTGCCACCAACACCGGGGGTCTCGAGCAGTACTTC.

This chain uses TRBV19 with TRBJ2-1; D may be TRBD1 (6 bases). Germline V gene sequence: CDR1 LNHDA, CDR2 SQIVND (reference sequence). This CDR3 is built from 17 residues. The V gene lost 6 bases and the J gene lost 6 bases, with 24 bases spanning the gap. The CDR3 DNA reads TGTGCCAGTAGAGAGAGGGGGAACAGGGCAGAGGGCAATGAGCAGTTCTTC. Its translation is CASRERGNRAEGNEQFF.

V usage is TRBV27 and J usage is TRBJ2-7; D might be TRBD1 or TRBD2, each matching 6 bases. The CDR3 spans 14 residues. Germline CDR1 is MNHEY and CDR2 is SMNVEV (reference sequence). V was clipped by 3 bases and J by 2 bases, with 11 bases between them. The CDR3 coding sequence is TGTGCCAGCAGTTTCTACAGGGAGGCCTACGAGCAGTACTTC. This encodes CASSFYREAYEQYF.

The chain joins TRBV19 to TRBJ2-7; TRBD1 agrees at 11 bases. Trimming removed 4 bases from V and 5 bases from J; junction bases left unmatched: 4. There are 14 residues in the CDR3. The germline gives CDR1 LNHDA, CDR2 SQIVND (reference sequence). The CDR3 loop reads CASSTGQGGDEQYF. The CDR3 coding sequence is TGTGCCAGTAGTACGGGACAGGGGGGCGACGAGCAGTACTTC.

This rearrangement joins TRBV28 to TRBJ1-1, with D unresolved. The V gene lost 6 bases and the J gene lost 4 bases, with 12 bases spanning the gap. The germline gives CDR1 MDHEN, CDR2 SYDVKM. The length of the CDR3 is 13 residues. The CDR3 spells CASSLGYTTEAFF. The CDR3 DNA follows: TGTGCCAGCAGCCTCGGGTATACCACTGAAGCTTTCTTT.

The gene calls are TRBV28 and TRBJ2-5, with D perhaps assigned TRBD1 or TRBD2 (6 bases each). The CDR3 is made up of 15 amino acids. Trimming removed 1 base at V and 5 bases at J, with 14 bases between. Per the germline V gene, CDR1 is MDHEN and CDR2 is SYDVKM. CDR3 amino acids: CASSLFGGRGETQYF. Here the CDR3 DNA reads TGTGCCAGCAGTTTATTTGGGGGGCGCGGGGAGACCCAGTACTTC.

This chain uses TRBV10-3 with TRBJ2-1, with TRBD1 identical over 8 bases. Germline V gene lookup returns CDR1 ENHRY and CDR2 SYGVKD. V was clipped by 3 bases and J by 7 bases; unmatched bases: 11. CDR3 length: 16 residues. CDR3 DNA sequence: TGTGCCATCAGTGACCCAGGACAGGGCTCTGGAAATGAGCAGTTCTTC. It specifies CAISDPGQGSGNEQFF.

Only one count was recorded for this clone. The CDR3 coding sequence is TGTGCCAGCAGTCCCCGCAGGCTAGCGGGGCACGCGAACACCGGGGAGCTGTTTTTT. Amino acids: CASSPRRLAGHANTGELFF. The chain carries TRBV28 and TRBJ2-2; 9 bases line up with TRBD2. The CDR3 has 19 residues. The germline CDR1 and CDR2 sequences are MDHEN and SYDVKM. Germline trimming cut 5 bases from V and 0 bases from J; bases unmatched to any gene: 13.

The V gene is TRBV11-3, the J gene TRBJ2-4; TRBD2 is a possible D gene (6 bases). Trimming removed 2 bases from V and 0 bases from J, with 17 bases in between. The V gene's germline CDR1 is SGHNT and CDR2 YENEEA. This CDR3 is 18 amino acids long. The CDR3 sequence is CASSLRSGLHLAKNIQYF. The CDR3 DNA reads TGTGCCAGCAGCTTACGTTCGGGACTCCACCTAGCCAAAAACATTCAGTACTTC.

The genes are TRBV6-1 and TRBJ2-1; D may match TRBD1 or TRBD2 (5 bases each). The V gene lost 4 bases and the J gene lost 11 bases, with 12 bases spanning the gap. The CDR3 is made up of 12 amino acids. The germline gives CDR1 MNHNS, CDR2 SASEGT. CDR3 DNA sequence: TGTGCCAGCAGTGGTCGGACGGGGCAGCAGTTCTTC. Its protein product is CASSGRTGQQFF.

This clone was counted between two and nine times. The CDR3: CASRDRTGRNQPQHF. The CDR3, as DNA: TGCGCCAGCAGGGACCGGACAGGGAGGAATCAGCCCCAGCATTTT. The rearrangement uses TRBV4-1 and TRBJ1-5, with TRBD1 matching 8 bases. This CDR3 spans 15 amino acids. Germline CDR1 reads MGHRA; CDR2 reads YSYEKL. V dropped 6 bases and J dropped 4; count of bases not matched to a gene: 8.

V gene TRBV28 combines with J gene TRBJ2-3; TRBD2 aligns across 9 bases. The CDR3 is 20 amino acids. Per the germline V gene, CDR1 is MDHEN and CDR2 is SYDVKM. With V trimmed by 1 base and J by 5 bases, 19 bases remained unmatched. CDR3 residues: CASSLLGGQPGLALIDTQYF. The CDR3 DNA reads TGTGCCAGCAGTTTATTGGGGGGACAACCGGGACTAGCTTTAATAGATACGCAGTATTTT.

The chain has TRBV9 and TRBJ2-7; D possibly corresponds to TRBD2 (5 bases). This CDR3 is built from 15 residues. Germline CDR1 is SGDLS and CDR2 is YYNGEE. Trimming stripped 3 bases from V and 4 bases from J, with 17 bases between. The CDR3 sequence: CASSEAVGRAYEQYF. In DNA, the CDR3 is TGTGCCAGCAGCGAGGCAGTAGGGCGGGCGTACGAGCAGTACTTC.

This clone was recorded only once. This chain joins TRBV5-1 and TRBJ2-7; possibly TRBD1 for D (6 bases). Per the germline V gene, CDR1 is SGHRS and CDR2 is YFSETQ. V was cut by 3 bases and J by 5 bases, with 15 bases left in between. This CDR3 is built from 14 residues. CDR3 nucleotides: TGCGCCAGCAGCTACGACAGGCAGGGAGACGAGCAGTACTTC. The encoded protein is CASSYDRQGDEQYF.